These T cell receptor beta chains were read from a single sample in a study of regulatory T cells in long-lasting Graves disease. TCRdb reanalysed the multiplex PCR reads using MiXCR and keeps one entry per CDR3 protein. The data contain around 320,000 distinct CDR3 sequences, 16% of them seen just once; the ten biggest clones take up 30%. These records were also assigned to another study, of T cells in Graves' hyperthyroidism and ophthalmopathy.

Sequencing was performed on peripheral blood mononuclear cells (PBMCs), taken at new diagnosis, from a patient treated with antithyroid drugs. The origin of the receptors is a man in his forties or fifties with Graves disease. Each CDR3 is given with its conserved first and last residue. D genes are given only for firm matches. Rows may omit the clone size; those that give it use once, few, many or a size class.

abundance	v_gene	j_gene	d_gene	CDR3nt	CDR3aa
many	TRBV5-1	TRBJ2-3	.	TGCGCCAGCAGCTTGGGTCCCCTCAACACAGATACGCAGTATTTT	CASSLGPLNTDTQYF
many	TRBV28	TRBJ1-1	.	TGTGCCAGCATCAGAATCGATCCCCTGGGAGCTTTCTTT	CASIRIDPLGAFF
.	TRBV28	TRBJ2-5	.	TGTGCCAGCAGGAGGACCGGAAAAAAGGATTGGGAGACCCAGTACTTC	CASRRTGKKDWETQYF
.	TRBV12-3/TRBV12-4	TRBJ1-4	.	TGTGCCAGCAGTTTAAATCGCGAAAAACTGTTTTTT	CASSLNREKLFF
many	TRBV27	TRBJ2-3	.	TGTGCCAGCAGTTTATCAATTGCAGATACGCAGTATTTT	CASSLSIADTQYF
many	TRBV3-1	TRBJ1-4	.	TGTGCCAGCAGCCCGCTCTCCGCAACTAATGAAAAACTGTTTTTT	CASSPLSATNEKLFF
many	TRBV12-3/TRBV12-4	TRBJ2-7	.	TGTGCCAGCAGCCCGGGAGTAGACTACGAGCAGTACTTC	CASSPGVDYEQYF
many	TRBV6-1	TRBJ2-3	TRBD1	TGTGCCAGCAGTCCCGGGACAGGACACACAGATACGCAGTATTTT	CASSPGTGHTDTQYF
many	TRBV9	TRBJ1-1	.	TGTGCCAGCAGCGCGACAGTGGATGTACCTGAAGCTTTCTTT	CASSATVDVPEAFF
.	TRBV10-3	TRBJ2-7	TRBD1	TGTGCCATCAGGGACAGGGTCTACGAGCAGTACTTC	CAIRDRVYEQYF
many	TRBV4-2	TRBJ2-1	.	TGTGCCAGCAGCCAAGACGGGGAGCAGTTCTTC	CASSQDGEQFF
many	TRBV15	TRBJ2-7	.	TGTGCCACCAGCAGAGTGGGCATGAACGAGCAGTACTTC	CATSRVGMNEQYF
.	TRBV20-1	TRBJ1-2	.	TGCAGTGCTCCAGACAGGAAGGATAACTATGGCTACACCTTC	CSAPDRKDNYGYTF
many	TRBV24-1	TRBJ2-3	.	TGTGCCACCAGTGATTACCTGCGGGACAGCACAGATACGCAGTGTTTT	CATSDYLRDSTDTQCF
.	TRBV24-1	TRBJ2-1	TRBD1	TGTGCCACCAGTCTACGCGCCGGCCTTTCGGGACAGGGTCGCTACAATGAGCAGTTCTTC	CATSLRAGLSGQGRYNEQFF
many	TRBV6-2/TRBV6-3	TRBJ2-1	.	TGTGCCAGCAGTCCCTGGGAGGGGGCGCGTGATGAGCAGTTCTTC	CASSPWEGARDEQFF
.	TRBV6-9	TRBJ1-1	.	TGTGCCAGCAGTTACACAGCGGGGGGCCGAACTGAAGCTTTCTTT	CASSYTAGGRTEAFF
few	TRBV29-1	TRBJ2-3	TRBD1	TGCAGCGTCGACAGGGGCAACACAGATACGCAGTATTTT	CSVDRGNTDTQYF
many	TRBV9	TRBJ1-5	TRBD1	TGTGCCAGCAGCGGGACAGGTAGCAATCAGCCCCAGCATTTT	CASSGTGSNQPQHF
.	TRBV20-1	TRBJ2-1	.	TGCAGTGCCGACATGGGGTACAATGAGCAGTTCTTC	CSADMGYNEQFF
.	TRBV5-5	TRBJ1-1	.	TGTGCCAGCAGCTTGTATTGGGCCCGAACTGAAGCTTTCTTT	CASSLYWARTEAFF
many	TRBV18	TRBJ2-5	TRBD1	TGTGCCAGCTCACAACGGACAGGGGTGGAGACCCAGTACTTC	CASSQRTGVETQYF
.	TRBV6-2/TRBV6-3	TRBJ2-3	TRBD2	TGTGCCAGCAGTGAAACTAGCGGGGGGGCCAGAGATACGCAGTATTTT	CASSETSGGARDTQYF
.	TRBV20-1	TRBJ1-4	.	TGCAGTGCTACCCCGGGACATTCGGGTGAAAAACTGTTTTTT	CSATPGHSGEKLFF
.	TRBV7-2	TRBJ2-1	.	TGTGCCAGCAGCTCTGAATTGTACAATGAGCAGTTCTTC	CASSSELYNEQFF
.	TRBV28	TRBJ2-6	.	TGTGCCAGCAGTCCCCCGATTCCCCGCTCTGGGGCCAACGTCCTGACTTTC	CASSPPIPRSGANVLTF
few	TRBV9	TRBJ1-4	.	TGTGCCAGCAGCGTAGGCAGAACGAGAGGGGGGGCGGAAAAACTGTTTTTT	CASSVGRTRGGAEKLFF
many	TRBV18	TRBJ2-5	TRBD1	TGTGCCAGCTCACGAGGACAGGGGGGACAAGAGACCCAGTACTTC	CASSRGQGGQETQYF
many	TRBV6-2/TRBV6-3	TRBJ2-1	TRBD2	TGTGCCAGCGCCTTAGCGGGGGGGGCCTACAATGAGCAGTTCTTC	CASALAGGAYNEQFF
.	TRBV5-1	TRBJ1-6	TRBD1	TGCGCCAGCAGCCTCCTAGGGACAGGGGGCGACGCATATAATTCACCCCTCCACTTT	CASSLLGTGGDAYNSPLHF
.	TRBV11-3	TRBJ2-2	.	TGTGCCAGCAGCTCCGGAGATGTGAACACCGGGGAGCTGTTTTTT	CASSSGDVNTGELFF
few	TRBV20-1	TRBJ1-1	TRBD1	TGCAGTGCTACTAGACAGGGGGGAAACACTGAAGCTTTCTTT	CSATRQGGNTEAFF
.	TRBV7-2	TRBJ2-3	.	TGTGCCAGCACATGGGAAAATACGCAGTATTTT	CASTWENTQYF
many	TRBV28	TRBJ2-7	.	TGTGCCAGCAGTCTACGGAATAAGGGCTACGAGCAGTACTTC	CASSLRNKGYEQYF
many	TRBV27	TRBJ2-1	TRBD2	TGTGCCAGCAGTTTACAGCGGGGGGTCCCCAATGAGCAGTTCTTC	CASSLQRGVPNEQFF